This T cell receptor (beta chain) was sequenced for a study of OX40 agonist ivuxolimab in advanced cancers. Sequencing used immunoSEQ multiplex PCR; TCRdb keeps in-frame clones, though not all of them. Of some 25,000 clones listed, roughly 83% are singletons. The CDR3 has 19 amino acids. The germline gives CDR1 SGHTA, CDR2 FQGNSA. Germline trimming cut 4 bases from V and 7 bases from J; bases unmatched to any gene: 19. This material consisted of CD4+ or CD8+ T cells sorted from blood, taken in a trial of the OX40 agonist ivuxolimab. This chain connects TRBV7-2 to TRBJ2-2; 9 bases are a match to TRBD1. The TCR was taken from an adult with an advanced solid tumor such as melanoma, head and neck, liver or kidney cancer. The CDR3: CASSSVRDRDIRRGGELFF. As DNA, the CDR3 is TGTGCCAGCAGCTCGGTCCGGGACAGGGATATTCGGCGGGGCGGGGAGCTGTTTTTT.